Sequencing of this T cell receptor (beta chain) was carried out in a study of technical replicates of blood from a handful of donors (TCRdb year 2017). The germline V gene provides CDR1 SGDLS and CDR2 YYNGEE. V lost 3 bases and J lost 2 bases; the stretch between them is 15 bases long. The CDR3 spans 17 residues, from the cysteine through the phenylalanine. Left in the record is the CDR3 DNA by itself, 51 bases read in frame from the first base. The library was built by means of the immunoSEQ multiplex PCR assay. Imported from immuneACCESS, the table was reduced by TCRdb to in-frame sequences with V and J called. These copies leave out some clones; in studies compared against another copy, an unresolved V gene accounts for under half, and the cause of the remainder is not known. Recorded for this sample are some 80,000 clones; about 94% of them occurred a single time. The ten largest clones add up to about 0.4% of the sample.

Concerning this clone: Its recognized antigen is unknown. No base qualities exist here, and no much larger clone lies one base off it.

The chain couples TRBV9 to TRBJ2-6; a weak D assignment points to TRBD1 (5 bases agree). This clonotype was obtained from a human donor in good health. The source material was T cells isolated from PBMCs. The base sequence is TGTGCCAGCAGCGCAAAGACAGTGCCGACTGGGGCCAACGTCCTGACTTTC. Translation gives CASSAKTVPTGANVLTF.